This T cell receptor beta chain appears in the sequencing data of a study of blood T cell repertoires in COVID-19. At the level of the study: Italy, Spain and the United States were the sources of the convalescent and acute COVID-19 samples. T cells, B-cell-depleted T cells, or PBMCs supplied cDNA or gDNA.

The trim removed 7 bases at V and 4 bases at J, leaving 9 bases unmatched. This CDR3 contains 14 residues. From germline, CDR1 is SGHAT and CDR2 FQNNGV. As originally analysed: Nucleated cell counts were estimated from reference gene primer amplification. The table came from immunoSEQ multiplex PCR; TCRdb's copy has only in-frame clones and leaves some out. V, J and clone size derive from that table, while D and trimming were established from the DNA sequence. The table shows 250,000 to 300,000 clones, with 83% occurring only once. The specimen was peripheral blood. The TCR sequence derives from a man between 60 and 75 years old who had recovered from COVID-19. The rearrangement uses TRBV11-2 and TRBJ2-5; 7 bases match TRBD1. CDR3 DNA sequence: TGTGCCAGCAAACCACAGGGGTCAGGAGAGACCCAGTACTTC. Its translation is CASKPQGSGETQYF.